This entry features one T cell receptor beta chain sequence. Authors' data handling: Reference gene primer amplification gave nucleated cell count estimates. Profiled with immunoSEQ multiplex PCR; TCRdb holds only in-frame clones, not every one. The V and J calls and the clone size are those of that table, but D and trimming were determined from the DNA. The sample includes more than 95,000 clones, 65% to 90% of them seen just once. The CDR3 has 9 residues. CDR1 and CDR2 from the germline V gene are LGHDT and YNNKEL (reference sequence). The source of the sample is a study of blood T cell repertoires in COVID-19. Study background: Samples of COVID-19 (acute and convalescent) were obtained from the United States, Italy and Spain.

This TCR came from a woman older than 75 with acute or convalescent COVID-19. The genes are TRBV3-1 (or the pseudogene TRBV3-2) and TRBJ2-5, with D possibly matching TRBD1 (5 bases). Sequencing was performed on peripheral blood. CDR3 DNA: TGTCCCGGACATCGGACCCAGTACTTC. It translates to CPGHRTQYF.